The TCR beta chain under discussion was sequenced for a study of blood T cell repertoires in COVID-19. Source study methods: The authors estimated nucleated cell counts from reference gene primer amplification. The repertoire was sequenced with immunoSEQ multiplex PCR; TCRdb's copy has only in-frame clones and lacks some. For V, J and clone size, that table is used; D and trimming come from the DNA. The table shows a few hundred thousand clones, with 75% to 90% occurring only once. Between the trimmed V and J ends, which lost 2 bases and 1 base, there was a span of 7 bases. Germline CDR1 is SGHTS and CDR2 is YDEGEE. The CDR3 spans 14 residues. The study drew participants aged roughly 18 to 95 years from about two dozen US areas. Participant reports of clinical history set cohort assignment. The study counted Cohort 3 donors as recovered given two negative PCRs, clearance, or symptom resolution.

Sample: PBMCs or T cells enriched from blood (not recorded which). The TCR sequence derives from a man aged 30 to 45 who had recovered from COVID-19. The chain recombines TRBV5-8 with TRBJ1-5, with D maybe TRBD1 (6 bases). The CDR3 region has the DNA TGTGCCAGCAGCTTTGACAGGAGCAATCAGCCCCAGCATTTT. It specifies CASSFDRSNQPQHF.